The next 25 T cell receptor beta chains were all read from a single sample in a study of blood T cell repertoires in COVID-19. Only in-frame clones appear in the TCRdb table, and some are missing; sequencing was by immunoSEQ multiplex PCR. In the table there are 350,000 to 550,000 clones, about 89% of which are singletons. The sequencing sample was made of peripheral blood. These receptors all stem from a young woman with acute or convalescent COVID-19.

The chain carries TRBV19 and TRBJ1-5, with 7 nucleotides matching TRBD1. Germline loops: CDR1 LNHDA, CDR2 SQIVND (reference sequence). Trimming took 4 bases from V and 9 from J; bases not matched to a gene: 3. The length of the CDR3 is 12 residues. CDR3 DNA sequence: TGTGCCAGTAGTACGGGACAGATGCCCCAGCATTTT. This encodes CASSTGQMPQHF.

Only one count was recorded for this clone. The chain carries TRBV19 and TRBJ2-5; possibly TRBD1 for D (6 bases). The CDR3 sequence is 17 residues long. Germline-derived CDR1 and CDR2 are LNHDA and SQIVND (reference sequence). Trimming shortened V by 3 bases and J by 5 bases, and 22 bases separated the two germline ends. CDR3 DNA: TGTGCCAGTAGTATTATGGGGGCACAGGGTCGGGGCGAGACCCAGTACTTC. It specifies CASSIMGAQGRGETQYF.

This chain joins TRBV6-5 and TRBJ2-3, with D possibly matching TRBD1 (6 bases). The CDR3 runs to 13 residues. Germline loops: CDR1 MNHEY, CDR2 SVGAGI. V dropped 8 bases and J dropped 3 bases, with 12 bases sitting between them. This chain's CDR3 is CASARGWTDTQYF. In DNA form, the CDR3 reads TGTGCCAGCGCCAGGGGCTGGACAGATACGCAGTATTTT.

The J gene is TRBJ2-1, the V gene TRBV5-1, with D perhaps TRBD2 (6 bases). V dropped 4 bases and J dropped 0 bases, with 14 bases sitting between them. The CDR3 loop spans 16 amino acids. Germline V gene data show CDR1 as SGHRS and CDR2 as YFSETQ. CDR3 nucleotides: TGCGCCAGCAGCGGGGGACTGTCGAGCTCCTACAATGAGCAGTTCTTC. Translating gives CASSGGLSSSYNEQFF.

This clone was detected only once. This sequence joins TRBV27 and TRBJ2-7; a possible D gene is TRBD2 (5 bases). From germline, CDR1 is MNHEY and CDR2 SMNVEV (reference sequence). This CDR3 spans 17 amino acids. The V gene lost 0 bases and the J gene lost 2 bases, with 17 bases spanning the gap. The CDR3 sequence: CASSLSPPTRATYEQYF. CDR3 in DNA: TGTGCCAGCAGTTTATCCCCCCCCACGAGGGCTACCTACGAGCAGTACTTC.

This chain links TRBV7-9 with TRBJ1-4; D is uncertain. The CDR3 runs to 15 residues. Germline CDR1 reads SEHNR; CDR2 reads FQNEAQ (reference sequence). Trimming left V 0 bases short and J 5 bases short, with 10 bases between. CDR3 protein: CASSLAVQFNEKLFF. Here the CDR3 DNA reads TGTGCCAGCAGCTTAGCGGTTCAGTTCAATGAAAAACTGTTTTTT.

This chain's CDR3 is CASSARDSDIEAFF. CDR3 sequence (DNA): TGTGCCAGCAGCGCCCGGGACAGTGACATTGAAGCTTTCTTT. The rearrangement uses TRBV7-9 and TRBJ1-1; 7 bases agree with TRBD1. Germline trimming cut 5 bases from V and 7 bases from J; bases unmatched to any gene: 10. CDR1 and CDR2 (germline): SEHNR, FQNEAQ (reference sequence). The CDR3 is 14 residues long.

This chain links TRBV14 with TRBJ2-5; 7 nucleotides match TRBD1. This CDR3 is 13 amino acids long. Germline V gene data show CDR1 as SGHDN and CDR2 as FVKESK. V dropped 4 bases and J dropped 3; count of bases not matched to a gene: 2. The CDR3 region is CASSPGQKETQYF. DNA of the CDR3: TGTGCCAGCAGCCCGGGACAGAAAGAGACCCAGTACTTC.

V usage is TRBV29-1 and J usage is TRBJ1-2; TRBD1 matches at 7 bases. The ends lost 8 bases at V and 8 bases at J; junction bases unmatched: 14. Germline values: CDR1 SQVTM, CDR2 ANQGSEA. The CDR3 extends over 13 amino acids. CDR3 nucleotides: TGCAGCTCTGAATACAGGGGCGCGAGGGGCTACACCTTC. Its translation is CSSEYRGARGYTF.

This clone was detected only once. CDR3 amino acids: CASSDRQGLGSEQFF. The CDR3 coding sequence is TGTGCCAGCAGCGACAGACAGGGCTTGGGTAGTGAGCAGTTCTTC. The rearrangement links TRBV28 to TRBJ2-1; 7 bases line up with TRBD1. J lost 9 bases, V lost 6 bases, and 14 bases had no gene match. Germline V gene data show CDR1 as MDHEN and CDR2 as SYDVKM. The CDR3 spans 15 residues.

The V gene is TRBV18, the J gene TRBJ2-2; 7 nucleotides align to TRBD2. The length of the CDR3 is 16 residues. The V segment lost 1 base and the J segment 3 bases; nucleotides outside the gene matches: 5. Per germline, CDR1 KGHSH and CDR2 LQKENI. The CDR3 DNA reads TGTGCCAGCTCACCACGACTAGCCGTAGACACCGGGGAGCTGTTTTTT. Protein product: CASSPRLAVDTGELFF.

This chain links TRBV6-5 with TRBJ2-7, with 8 bases fitting TRBD1. J was trimmed by 1 base and V by 2 bases; bases with no gene match: 4. From germline, CDR1 is MNHEY and CDR2 SVGAGI. The CDR3 spans 15 residues. CDR3 in amino acids: CASSYPGQGSYEQYF. In DNA, the CDR3 is TGTGCCAGCAGTTACCCCGGACAGGGATCCTACGAGCAGTACTTC.

This sequence joins TRBV19 and TRBJ1-1, with 7 bases fitting TRBD1. Losses at the gene ends were 0 bases for V and 0 bases for J; bases not matched to a gene: 7. CDR1 is LNHDA and CDR2 is SQIVND in the germline V gene (reference sequence). This CDR3 contains 17 residues. The CDR3 bases are TGTGCCAGTAGTATAGAAGGCGGAGACAGGGTGAACACTGAAGCTTTCTTT. This translates into CASSIEGGDRVNTEAFF.

The V call is TRBV5-4, the J call TRBJ2-5; D uncertain. Per the germline V gene, CDR1 is SGHNT and CDR2 is YYREEE (reference sequence). Between the trimmed V and J ends, which lost 4 bases and 4 bases, there was a span of 11 bases. The CDR3 is made up of 13 amino acids. CDR3 amino acids: CASSKITGETQYF. Here the CDR3 DNA reads TGTGCCAGCAGCAAAATCACGGGAGAGACCCAGTACTTC.

The rearrangement links TRBV6-1 to TRBJ1-5, with 10 bases matching TRBD1. The V and J ends lost 2 bases and 2 bases, in that order; junction bases with no gene match: 12. The CDR3 is made up of 19 amino acids. Germline V gene data show CDR1 as MNHNS and CDR2 as SASEGT. The CDR3 here is CASSELGQGVLTRNQPQHF. DNA for the CDR3: TGTGCCAGCAGTGAATTAGGACAGGGGGTTCTCACTCGCAATCAGCCCCAGCATTTT.

This chain links TRBV19 with TRBJ1-1; D is unresolved. Trimming removed 3 bases from V and 6 bases from J, with 17 bases in between. This CDR3 is built from 15 residues. Germline-derived CDR1 and CDR2 are LNHDA and SQIVND (reference sequence). CDR3 loop: CASSISEGMLAEAFF. CDR3 nucleotides: TGTGCCAGTAGTATTAGTGAGGGTATGTTGGCTGAAGCTTTCTTT.

The chain couples TRBV6-6 to TRBJ1-2, with 7 bases matching TRBD1. V lost 6 bases and J lost 7; bases outside the gene matches: 8. CDR3 length equals 13 residues. Germline assignment: CDR1 MNHNY and CDR2 SVGAGI (reference sequence). The CDR3 sequence: CASSRGQNLGYTF. The CDR3 DNA sequence: TGTGCCAGCAGCAGGGGACAGAATCTTGGCTACACCTTC.

The CDR3 sequence is CASSDRRGGYEQYF. The CDR3 nucleotides read TGTGCCAGCAGTGACAGGCGCGGGGGCTACGAGCAGTACTTC. This chain connects TRBV2 to TRBJ2-7; 7 bases match TRBD2. The CDR3 sequence is 14 residues long. V was pared by 3 bases and J by 3 bases, with 5 bases of the junction left unmatched. Germline V lookup: CDR1 SNHLY, CDR2 FYNNEI. Using reference TRBV2 and TRBJ2-7 for the parts outside the CDR3, the full variable domain is EPEVTQTPSHQVTQMGQEVILRCVPISNHLYFYWYRQILGQKVEFLVSFYNNEISEKSEIFDDQFSVERPDGSNFTLKIRSTKLEDSAMYFCASSDRRGGYEQYFGPGTRLTVT.

Concerning this clone: The identical CDR3 is also encoded by other nucleotide sequences in the sample. The genes are TRBV7-7 and TRBJ2-3; maybe TRBD2 (5 bases). Looked up from germline, CDR1 is SSHAT and CDR2 is FNYEAQ (reference sequence). With 5 bases removed from V and 1 base from J, the gap between germline ends came to 10 bases. The CDR3 length is 14 residues. CDR3 bases: TGTGCCAGCAGCCGTACTAGGGGCACAGATACGCAGTATTTT. Encoded protein: CASSRTRGTDTQYF.

This chain joins TRBV2 and TRBJ2-7, with D possibly matching TRBD1 (6 bases). The V end lost 5 bases, the J end lost 3 bases, and 11 bases lay between the germline ends. The germline gives CDR1 SNHLY, CDR2 FYNNEI. The CDR3 runs to 13 residues. The CDR3: CASSLDSYYEQYF. The DNA for the CDR3 is TGTGCCAGCAGTTTGGACAGTTACTACGAGCAGTACTTC.

DNA of the CDR3: TGTGCCAGCCACGCGGCGGGGGCCGCTCCGGGCTCACCCCTCCACTTT. It translates to CASHAAGAAPGSPLHF. This chain uses TRBV6-6 with TRBJ1-6; D perhaps matches TRBD1 (6 bases). CDR3 length: 16 amino acids. Germline V CDR1 and CDR2: MNHNY, SVGAGI (reference sequence). V was cut by 8 bases and J by 10 bases, with 24 bases left in between.

The chain recombines TRBV7-3 with TRBJ2-3, with 7 nucleotides matching TRBD2. This CDR3 has 16 amino acids. Per the germline V gene, CDR1 is SGHTA and CDR2 is FQGTGA. J was trimmed by 2 bases and V by 5 bases; bases with no gene match: 10. CDR3 sequence reads: CASSKNSGPSTDTQYF. The CDR3 DNA follows: TGTGCCAGCAGCAAGAATAGCGGGCCCTCCACAGATACGCAGTATTTT.

This sequence joins TRBV24-1 and TRBJ2-3; the D gene is possibly TRBD2 (6 bases). Germline V gene lookup returns CDR1 KGHDR and CDR2 SFDVKD. CDR3 length: 18 amino acids. The V gene lost 3 bases and the J gene lost 2 bases, with 20 bases spanning the gap. The CDR3 DNA is TGTGCCACCAGTGATCCCACTCCTGCTAGCGCCCACACAGATACGCAGTATTTT. As protein: CATSDPTPASAHTDTQYF.

This clone has only a few counts. This chain uses TRBV24-1 with TRBJ1-5; TRBD1 aligns across 8 bases. The CDR3 runs to 17 residues. The V gene's germline CDR1 is KGHDR and CDR2 SFDVKD. The trim removed 4 bases at V and 5 bases at J, leaving 12 bases unmatched. The DNA of the CDR3 is TGTGCCACCAGTGACTCACGGACAGGGACTTTGTATCAGCCCCAGCATTTT. Protein product: CATSDSRTGTLYQPQHF.

In DNA, the CDR3 is TGTGCCAGTAACCAGGGAACGCGGAATTCACCCCTCCACTTT. As protein: CASNQGTRNSPLHF. The V gene is TRBV19, the J gene TRBJ1-6; TRBD1 might be the D (5 bases). V shed 7 bases and J shed 7 bases, with 14 bases lying between them. The CDR3 has 14 amino acids. CDR1 is LNHDA, CDR2 SQIVND, per germline (reference sequence).